The sequence of this TCR beta chain was determined in a study of vaccination and CD4 T cells after COVID-19. Regarding this clonotype: The antigen is unknown.

Looked up from germline, CDR1 is SGHTA and CDR2 is FQGNSA. The V and J ends lost 4 bases and 2 bases respectively, with 4 bases between them. The CDR3 is 12 residues long. As for treatment: approximately 9-day PBMC culture with coronavirus spike peptide pools or control peptides (ViraFEST assay). Sequence data for DNA of cultured CD4+ T cells were generated by the Oncomine TCR Beta short-read assay. TCRdb redid the calling of the PCR reads with MiXCR, one entry per CDR3 protein. The top ten clones hold roughly 8.3% of a sample with around 21,000 distinct CDR3 sequences, approximately 60% of them seen once.

The V and J genes are TRBV7-2 and TRBJ2-3; D gene unclear. The sequenced material came from CD4+ T cells from blood, cultured in vitro. The sequence was collected from a human donor who had recovered from COVID-19. This CDR3 is CASSSYTDTQYF. The CDR3 DNA is TGTGCCAGCAGCTCCTACACAGATACGCAGTATTTT.